This T cell receptor beta chain was identified in a study of blood T cell repertoires in COVID-19. This CDR3 comprises 15 residues. Germline lookup yields CDR1 SGHDT and CDR2 YYEEEE. The V end lost 5 bases, the J end lost 7 bases, and 16 bases lay between the germline ends. Sequencing used immunoSEQ multiplex PCR; TCRdb keeps in-frame clones, though not all of them. The sample yields about 51,000 clones, approximately 78% seen once. Sequencing was performed on peripheral blood. This chain uses TRBV5-6 with TRBJ1-6, with a tentative D call TRBD1 (6 bases). The receptor was isolated from a human donor with acute or convalescent COVID-19. The donor label of this sample is uncertain. DNA for the CDR3: TGTGCCAGCAGGCCGAAGGGACAATGGAATTCACCCCTCCACTTT. Residues: CASRPKGQWNSPLHF.